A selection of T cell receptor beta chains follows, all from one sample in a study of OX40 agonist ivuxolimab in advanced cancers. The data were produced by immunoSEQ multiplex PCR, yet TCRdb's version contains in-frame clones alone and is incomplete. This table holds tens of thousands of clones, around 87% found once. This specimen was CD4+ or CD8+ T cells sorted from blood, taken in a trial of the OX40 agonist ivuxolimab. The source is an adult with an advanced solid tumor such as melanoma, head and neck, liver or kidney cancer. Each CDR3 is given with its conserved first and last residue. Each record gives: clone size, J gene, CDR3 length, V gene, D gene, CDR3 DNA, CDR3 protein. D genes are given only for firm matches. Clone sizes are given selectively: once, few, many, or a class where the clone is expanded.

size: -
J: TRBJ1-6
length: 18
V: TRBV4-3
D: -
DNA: TGCGCCAGCAGCCAAGATGGACTTCGGAGCTCCTATAATTCACCCCTCCACTTT
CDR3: CASSQDGLRSSYNSPLHF

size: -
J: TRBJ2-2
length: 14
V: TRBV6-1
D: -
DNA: TGTGCCAGCAGTGATATGTTAGGGTCCGGGGAGCTGTTTTTT
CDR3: CASSDMLGSGELFF

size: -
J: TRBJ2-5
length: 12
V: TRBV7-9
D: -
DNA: TGTGCCAGCCACGGGGCCGAGGAGACCCAGTACTTC
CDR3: CASHGAEETQYF

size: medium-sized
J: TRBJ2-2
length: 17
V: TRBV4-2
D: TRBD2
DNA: TGTGCCAGCAGCCCAGGATCGGGGGGTTGGAACACCGGGGAGCTGTTTTTT
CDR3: CASSPGSGGWNTGELFF

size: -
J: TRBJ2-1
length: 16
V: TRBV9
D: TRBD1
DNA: TGTGCCAGCAGCCCCTTTGGGACAGGGAGCTACAATGAGCAGTTCTTC
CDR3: CASSPFGTGSYNEQFF

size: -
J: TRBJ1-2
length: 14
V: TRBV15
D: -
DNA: TGTGCCACCAGCAGAGATCGGTCAGGGCGTGGCTACACCTTC
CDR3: CATSRDRSGRGYTF

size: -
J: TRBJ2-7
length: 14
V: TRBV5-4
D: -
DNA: TGTGCCAGCAGCTTGGGGGGTCGGCCCTACGAGCAGTACTTC
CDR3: CASSLGGRPYEQYF

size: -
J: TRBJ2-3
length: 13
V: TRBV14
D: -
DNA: TGTGCCAGCAGCCAAGAGATAGGGCCCACGCAGTATTTT
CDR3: CASSQEIGPTQYF

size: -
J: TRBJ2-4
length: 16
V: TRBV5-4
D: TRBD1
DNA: TGTGCCAGCAGCTCTGGACAGGAACTAGCCAAAAACATTCAGTACTTC
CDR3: CASSSGQELAKNIQYF

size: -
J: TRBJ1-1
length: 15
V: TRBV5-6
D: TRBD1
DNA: TGTGCCAGCAGCTTGAGGGGGACAGGGGACACTGAAGCTTTCTTT
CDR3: CASSLRGTGDTEAFF

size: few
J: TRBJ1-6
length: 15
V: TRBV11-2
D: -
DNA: TGTGCCAGCAGCTTAGCTTGGACTGTCAGGTCACCCCTCCACTTT
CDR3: CASSLAWTVRSPLHF

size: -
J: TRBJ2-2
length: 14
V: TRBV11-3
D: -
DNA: TGTGCCAGCAGCCCAGGACGGAACACCGGGGAGCTGTTTTTT
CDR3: CASSPGRNTGELFF

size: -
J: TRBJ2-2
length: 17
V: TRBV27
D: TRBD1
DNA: TGTGCCAGCAGGGCCACAGGGGCGCGTTCGAACACCGGGGAGCTGTTTTTT
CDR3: CASRATGARSNTGELFF

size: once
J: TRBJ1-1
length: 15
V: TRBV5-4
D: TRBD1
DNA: TGTGCCAGCAGCCTAGGGGGCGGGGGCCAGACTGAAGCTTTCTTT
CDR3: CASSLGGGGQTEAFF

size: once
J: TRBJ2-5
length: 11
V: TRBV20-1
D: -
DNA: TGCAGTGCTAGAGATCGAGAGACCCAGTACTTC
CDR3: CSARDRETQYF

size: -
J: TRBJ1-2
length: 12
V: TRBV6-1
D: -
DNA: TGTGCCAGCAGTGAGGGGGCTCAAGGCTACACCTTC
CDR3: CASSEGAQGYTF

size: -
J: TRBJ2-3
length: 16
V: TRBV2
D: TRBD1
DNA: TGTGCCAGCAGTGAGCGCCGGGACAGGGGGATCCATACGCAGTATTTT
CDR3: CASSERRDRGIHTQYF

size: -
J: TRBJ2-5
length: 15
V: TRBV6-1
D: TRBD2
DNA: TGTGCCAGCAGTGGACTAGCGGGAGGTCAAGAGACCCAGTACTTC
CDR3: CASSGLAGGQETQYF

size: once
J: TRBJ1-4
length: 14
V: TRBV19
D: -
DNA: TGTGCCAGTAGTATGAGGGGAACTAATGAAAAACTGTTTTTT
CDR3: CASSMRGTNEKLFF

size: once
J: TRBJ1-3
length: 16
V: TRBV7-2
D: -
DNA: TGTGCCAGCAGCTTTTCGTGGGGCAGCGGGGGAAACACCATATATTTT
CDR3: CASSFSWGSGGNTIYF

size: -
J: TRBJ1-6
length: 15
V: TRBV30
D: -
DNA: TGTGCCTGGACCCTTGGACGAACGGATAATTCACCCCTCCACTTT
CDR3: CAWTLGRTDNSPLHF

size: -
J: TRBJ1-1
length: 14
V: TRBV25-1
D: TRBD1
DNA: TGTGCCAGCAGCCGACAGGGCCGGAACACTGAAGCTTTCTTT
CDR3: CASSRQGRNTEAFF

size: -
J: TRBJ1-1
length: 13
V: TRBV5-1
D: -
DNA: TGCGCCAGCAGCCCTTCCTTAAACACTGAAGCTTTCTTT
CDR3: CASSPSLNTEAFF

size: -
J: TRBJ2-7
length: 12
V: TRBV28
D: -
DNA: TGTGCCACCACCGACGGAGGGTACGAGCAGTACTTC
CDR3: CATTDGGYEQYF

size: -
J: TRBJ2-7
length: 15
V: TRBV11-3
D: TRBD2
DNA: TGTGCCAGCAGCTTTAGCGGGGCGGCCTCCTACGAGCAGTACTTC
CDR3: CASSFSGAASYEQYF

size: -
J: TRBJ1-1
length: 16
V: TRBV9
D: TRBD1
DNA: TGTGCCAGCAGCGTAGGTCCTCTACCGGGACAGGGTCGGGCTTTCTTT
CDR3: CASSVGPLPGQGRAFF

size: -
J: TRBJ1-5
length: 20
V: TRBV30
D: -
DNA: TGTGCCTGGAGTGTCCGCGTAAGCGGCCCTGCCGTAGTATACAATCAGCCCCAGCATTTT
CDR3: CAWSVRVSGPAVVYNQPQHF

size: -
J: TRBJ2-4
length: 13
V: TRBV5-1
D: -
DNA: TGCGCCAGCAGCTTGGTGCAGGGATACATTCAGTACTTC
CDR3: CASSLVQGYIQYF

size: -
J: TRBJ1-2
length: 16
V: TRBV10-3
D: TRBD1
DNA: TGTGCCATCAGTGACCTGGGGGTTAGGACAGGGGGCGGCTACACCTTC
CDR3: CAISDLGVRTGGGYTF

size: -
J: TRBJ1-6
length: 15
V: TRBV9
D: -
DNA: TGTGCCAGCAGCGTAGGGGCAGGGACTAATTCACCCCTCCACTTT
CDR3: CASSVGAGTNSPLHF

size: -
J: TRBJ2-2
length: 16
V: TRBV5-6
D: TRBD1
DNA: TGTGCCAGCAGCTTAGTCAGGGGGCCCTTATACGGGGAGCTGTTTTTT
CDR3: CASSLVRGPLYGELFF